A single sample gave rise to the 32 T cell receptor delta chains below, sequenced in a study of gamma-delta T cells after stem cell transplantation. TCRdb re-called the RT-PCR reads using CATT. The data contain 13,000 or so delta-chain clones, around 33% of them singletons. Material: gamma-delta T cells. These receptors came from a human donor. It is not recorded whose cells these are; they may come from a transplant donor.

In this sample, this clone is medium-sized. CDR3 in amino acids: CACDTGWGIRTALTAQLFF. Written as DNA, the CDR3 is TGTGCCTGTGACACCGGCTGGGGGATACGTACGGCTTTGACAGCACAACTCTTCTTT. The chain employs TRDV2 and TRDJ2; TRDD3 matches 12 bases. Trimming at V came to 0 bases and at J to 0 bases, leaving 7 bases not matched to a gene. Germline V CDR1 and CDR2: GEAIGNYY, EKD. The CDR3 totals 19 residues.

This sequence joins TRDV1 and TRDJ1, with a tentative D call TRDD3 (5 bases). With 1 base removed from V and 0 bases from J, the gap between germline ends came to 27 bases. This CDR3 is built from 21 residues. From germline, CDR1 is TSWWSYY and CDR2 QGS. CDR3 nucleotides: TGTGCTCTTGGGGAACCTATAATGGAGTGGGGCTACGGGGGGTACACCGATAAACTCATCTTT. Translation gives CALGEPIMEWGYGGYTDKLIF.

CDR3 sequence (DNA): TGTGCCTGTGACACCGTCTGGCTCGTTCCCTGGGACACCCGACAGATGTTTTTC. It codes for CACDTVWLVPWDTRQMFF. The chain employs TRDV2 and TRDJ3; D is ambiguous. The V and J ends lost 0 bases and 2 bases respectively, with 13 bases between them. The CDR3 consists of 18 residues. Germline loops: CDR1 GEAIGNYY, CDR2 EKD.

This clone ranks as medium-sized. The identical CDR3 is also encoded by other nucleotide sequences in the sample. V usage is TRDV2 and J usage is TRDJ3; 13 positions match TRDD3. The CDR3 runs 19 residues. Per the germline V gene, CDR1 is GEAIGNYY and CDR2 is EKD. V shed 2 bases, J shed 0 bases, and the junction held 3 bases outside the gene matches. CDR3 coding DNA: TGTGCCTGTGACAAGTACTGGGGGATACGCTCCTGGGACACCCGACAGATGTTTTTC. Amino acids: CACDKYWGIRSWDTRQMFF.

The chain recombines TRDV3 with TRDJ3; no clear D. In germline, CDR1 is TVYSNPD, CDR2 GDNSRS (reference sequence). V dropped 4 bases and J dropped 0 bases, with 4 bases sitting between them. This CDR3 contains 13 residues. CDR3 region: CAWRSWDTRQMFF. The CDR3 DNA reads TGTGCCTGGCGCTCCTGGGACACCCGACAGATGTTTTTC.

The genes are TRDV3 and TRDJ1; 11 bases match TRDD3. CDR1 is TVYSNPD and CDR2 is GDNSRS in the germline V gene (reference sequence). The CDR3 has 15 amino acids. After removal of 2 bases from V and 0 bases from J, the junction contained 5 bases not matched to a gene. CDR3 sequence reads: CAFWGIRLYTDKLIF. Here the CDR3 DNA reads TGTGCCTTTTGGGGGATACGCCTTTACACCGATAAACTCATCTTT.

This clone has more than one count but fewer than ten. V and J are TRDV2 and TRDJ2; 11 positions match TRDD3. The V segment lost 1 base and the J segment 4 bases; nucleotides outside the gene matches: 7. The CDR3 has 17 residues. Germline CDR1 reads GEAIGNYY; CDR2 reads EKD. The chain's CDR3 is CACDTLGDTASTAQLFF. DNA of the CDR3: TGTGCCTGTGACACGCTGGGGGATACAGCTTCGACAGCACAACTCTTCTTT.

This chain connects TRDV1 to TRDJ2; 10 bases align to TRDD3. CDR1 TSWWSYY and CDR2 QGS come from the germline V gene. The CDR3 totals 19 residues. V dropped 2 bases and J dropped 0; count of bases not matched to a gene: 9. The CDR3 sequence: CALGEIWGIALTLTAQLFF. CDR3 bases: TGTGCTCTTGGGGAAATCTGGGGGATAGCCCTAACTTTGACAGCACAACTCTTCTTT.

This clone turned up a few times. Other DNA variants within this sample encode the same CDR3. Here the CDR3 reads CALGELVRGSDNTDKLIF. The CDR3, as DNA: TGTGCTCTTGGGGAACTAGTACGAGGGAGTGACAACACCGATAAACTCATCTTT. The genes are TRDV1 and TRDJ1; D uncertain. CDR1 is TSWWSYY, CDR2 QGS, per germline. The CDR3 totals 18 residues. V lost 0 bases, J lost 0 bases, and 17 bases lay in between.

The chain is built from TRDV2 and TRDJ1; 7 bases are a match to TRDD3. The CDR3 spans 18 residues. From germline, CDR1 is GEAIGNYY and CDR2 EKD. Trimming took 1 base from V and 0 from J; bases not matched to a gene: 13. The CDR3 sequence is CACDTRWGRRSYTDKLIF. The CDR3 bases are TGTGCCTGTGACACTAGGTGGGGGAGGAGGTCGTACACCGATAAACTCATCTTT.

This rearrangement joins TRDV2 to TRDJ3, with 7 bases matching TRDD3. This CDR3 is 16 amino acids long. Trimming at V came to 1 base and at J to 3 bases, leaving 2 bases not matched to a gene. CDR1 is GEAIGNYY and CDR2 is EKD in the germline V gene. CDR3 residues: CACDTGGNWDTRQMFF. The DNA of the CDR3 is TGTGCCTGTGACACTGGGGGAAACTGGGACACCCGACAGATGTTTTTC.

This clone was observed a single time. One end of the junction is discordant with germline, which a read error may explain. The chain recombines TRDV2 with TRDJ2; 8 bases are a match to TRDD3. Germline V gene data show CDR1 as GEAIGNYY and CDR2 as EKD. CDR3 length: 18 residues. The CDR3 sequence is CACDTAAGGAALTAKLFF. CDR3 in DNA: TGTGCCTGTGACACGGCGGCTGGGGGAGCAGCTTTGACAGCAAAACTCTTCTTT.

A remark on this clone: The junction departs from the called germline gene at one end, perhaps through a read error. The chain joins TRDV3 to TRDJ3, with D possibly TRDD3 on 5 matching bases. This CDR3 region has 22 residues. The germline CDR1 and CDR2 sequences are TVYSNPD and GDNSRS (reference sequence). The CDR3 DNA sequence: TGTGCCTTCCAACCCCCATCGATGGGCTGGTGGACTAGATCCTGGGACAGCCGACAGCTGTTTTTC. Translation: CAFQPPSMGWWTRSWDSRQLFF.

This clone turned up a few times. This chain joins TRDV1 and TRDJ1; 10 nucleotides match TRDD3. CDR1 and CDR2 from the germline V gene are TSWWSYY and QGS. Trimming cost V 9 bases and J 0 bases; bases outside gene matches: 19. The CDR3 loop spans 19 amino acids. CDR3 in amino acids: CALGLPVGDTPRYTDKLIF. The CDR3 DNA is TGTGCTCTAGGCCTTCCTGTGGGGGATACACCCAGGTACACCGATAAACTCATCTTT.

This sequence joins TRDV1 and TRDJ1, with D maybe TRDD2 (6 bases). V lost 3 bases and J 1 base, leaving 24 bases between the germline ends. CDR3 length equals 19 residues. CDR1 and CDR2 from the germline V gene are TSWWSYY and QGS. The CDR3 reads CALGDDNLLRRYFTDKLIF. The CDR3 nucleotides are TGTGCTCTTGGGGACGACAATCTCCTACGGAGGTACTTCACCGATAAACTCATCTTT.

The CDR3 protein is CALGERARYWGIQADKLIF. In DNA, the CDR3 is TGTGCTCTTGGGGAAAGAGCCCGATACTGGGGGATACAGGCCGATAAACTCATCTTT. The chain couples TRDV1 to TRDJ1; 12 bases agree with TRDD3. V gave up 2 bases and J gave up 3 bases; unmatched junction bases: 13. The CDR3 spans 19 residues. Per germline, CDR1 TSWWSYY and CDR2 QGS.

The chain couples TRDV3 to TRDJ1, with D perhaps matching TRDD2 (5 bases). Trimming shortened V by 4 bases and J by 4 bases, and 13 bases separated the two germline ends. Germline loops: CDR1 TVYSNPD, CDR2 GDNSRS (reference sequence). CDR3 length equals 12 residues. The CDR3 DNA sequence: TGTGCCTGTGGCTCCTTCGGCGATAAACTCATCTTT. This sequence encodes CACGSFGDKLIF. The full variable domain, in which reference TRDV3 and TRDJ1 provide the parts outside the CDR3, is CDKVTQSSPDQTVASGSEVVLLCTYDTVYSNPDLFWYRIRPDYSFQFVFYGDNSRSEGADFTQGRFSVKHILTQKAFHLVISPVRTEDSATYYCACGSFGDKLIFGKGTRVTVEP.

V gene TRDV2 combines with J gene TRDJ1; 12 bases fit TRDD3. This CDR3 has 17 amino acids. Germline V gives CDR1 GEAIGNYY, CDR2 EKD. Trimming cost V 3 bases and J 6 bases; bases outside gene matches: 13. CDR3 protein: CACDSSRITGGYHKLIF. The DNA for the CDR3 is TGTGCCTGTGACTCCTCTCGTATAACTGGGGGATACCATAAACTCATCTTT.

Only a few counts were recorded for this clone. J is TRDJ1 and V is TRDV3; 9 positions match TRDD3. There are 16 residues in the CDR3. Germline V gene data show CDR1 as TVYSNPD and CDR2 as GDNSRS (reference sequence). The trim removed 2 bases at V and 0 bases at J, leaving 10 bases unmatched. CDR3 in DNA: TGTGCCTTTTCTTCTACTGGGGGACCGTACACCGATAAACTCATCTTT. Translation: CAFSSTGGPYTDKLIF.

This clone has a handful of counts. The V and J genes are TRDV3 and TRDJ3, with TRDD3 matching over 8 bases. The CDR3 length is 19 residues. Germline CDR1 is TVYSNPD and CDR2 is GDNSRS (reference sequence). After removal of 2 bases from V and 0 bases from J, the junction contained 12 bases not matched to a gene. The CDR3 protein is CAFSTGLGDSSWDTRQMFF. In nucleotides, the CDR3 is TGTGCCTTTTCTACGGGGCTGGGGGACAGCTCCTGGGACACCCGACAGATGTTTTTC.

This clone was seen more than once but under ten times. This rearrangement joins TRAV29/DV5 to TRDJ1, with TRDD3 as a possible D gene (6 bases). The CDR3 totals 16 residues. V lost 0 bases to trimming and J lost 0 bases, with 15 bases between them. Germline-derived CDR1 and CDR2 are NSMFDY and ISSIKDK. CDR3 nucleotides: TGTGCAGCAAGCGGTGGGCTGGGGCAACACACCGATAAACTCATCTTT. It encodes CAASGGLGQHTDKLIF.

The chain recombines TRDV1 with TRDJ1; D uncertain. Looked up from germline, CDR1 is TSWWSYY and CDR2 is QGS. V was clipped by 0 bases and J by 6 bases, with 5 bases between them. There are 12 residues in the CDR3. The CDR3 loop reads CALGELPYKLIF. DNA of the CDR3: TGTGCTCTTGGGGAACTTCCATATAAACTCATCTTT.

This clone was detected a few times. Being one base from a much bigger clone, this may be a read error. The sample holds other DNA sequences that translate to the same CDR3. The V and J genes are TRDV2 and TRDJ3; a possible D gene is TRDD3 (6 bases). V was trimmed by 0 bases and J by 0 bases, leaving 14 bases between them. CDR3 size: 19 residues. Germline V lookup: CDR1 GEAIGNYY, CDR2 EKD. CDR3 in DNA: TGTGCCTGTGACACCGTACTGGGAGATAGCTCCTGGGACACCCGACAGATGTTTTTC. As protein: CACDTVLGDSSWDTRQMFF.

The V gene is TRDV2, the J gene TRDJ3; 7 bases agree with TRDD3. The ends lost 1 base at V and 0 bases at J; junction bases unmatched: 14. Germline V CDR1 and CDR2: GEAIGNYY, EKD. The CDR3 consists of 21 residues. The CDR3 DNA reads as TGTGCCTGTGACACAAGGCGGTGGGGGACCCTCGGCTCCTGGGACACCCGACAGATGTTTTTC. Protein: CACDTRRWGTLGSWDTRQMFF.

Points on this clone: Its ends do not fully match the called genes, so a read error is possible. The CDR3 DNA follows: TGTGCTTTTGGGGATTTATCCACTTCCTGCGGGGCATACGCTTTGTACACCGATAAACTCATCTTT. Translating it yields CAFGDLSTSCGAYALYTDKLIF. V and J are TRDV1 and TRDJ1; possibly TRDD2 or TRDD3 for D (6 bases each). Germline CDR1 is TSWWSYY and CDR2 is QGS. CDR3 length equals 22 residues.

V gene TRDV2 combines with J gene TRDJ3; TRDD3 matches 9 bases. Germline lookup yields CDR1 GEAIGNYY and CDR2 EKD. This CDR3 has 20 residues. The junction had 8 bases not matched to a gene; V was cut back by 0 bases and J by 0 bases. The CDR3 sequence: CACDTVTLGESSWDTRQMFF. CDR3 DNA: TGTGCCTGTGACACCGTTACACTGGGGGAAAGCTCCTGGGACACCCGACAGATGTTTTTC.

This clone was seen only a few times. This sample also contains other DNA sequences that code for the same CDR3. This rearrangement joins TRDV2 to TRDJ1, with 13 bases lining up with TRDD3. Trimming removed 6 bases from V and 4 bases from J; junction bases left unmatched: 10. The CDR3 extends over 16 amino acids. The germline CDR1 and CDR2 sequences are GEAIGNYY and EKD. CDR3 nucleotides: TGTGCCTGTACGAATGTACTGGGGGATACGGACGATAAACTCATCTTT. Protein sequence: CACTNVLGDTDDKLIF.

This sequence joins TRDV2 and TRDJ3, with D maybe TRDD3 (6 bases). Between the trimmed V and J ends, which lost 0 bases and 0 bases, there was a span of 20 bases. Germline V gene sequence: CDR1 GEAIGNYY, CDR2 EKD. This CDR3 comprises 21 residues. CDR3 sequence: CACDTGWGVTWSSWDTRQMFF. The CDR3 region has the DNA TGTGCCTGTGACACCGGTTGGGGGGTTACTTGGAGCTCCTGGGACACCCGACAGATGTTTTTC.

Turning to this clone: At one end the junction does not follow the germline gene, possibly because of a read error. The chain links TRDV2 to TRDJ3; 8 nucleotides agree with TRDD3. The CDR3 is made up of 18 amino acids. CDR1 and CDR2 (germline): GEAIGNYY, EKD. Written as DNA, the CDR3 is TGTGCCTGTGACACGTACTGGGGGCGATCCTGGTACACCCTACAGATGTTTTTC. Protein product: CACDTYWGRSWYTLQMFF.

This clone was found a few times. The sample holds other DNA sequences that translate to the same CDR3. The chain is built from TRDV2 and TRDJ3; 8 bases fit TRDD3. V lost 0 bases and J lost 1; bases outside the gene matches: 1. The CDR3 has 17 residues. Germline loops: CDR1 GEAIGNYY, CDR2 EKD. This CDR3 reads CACDTGDTSWDTRQMFF. In DNA form, the CDR3 reads TGTGCCTGTGACACCGGGGATACTTCCTGGGACACCCGACAGATGTTTTTC.

The gene calls are TRDV2 and TRDJ2; tentative D call: TRDD3 (5 bases). Trimming removed 1 base from V and 2 bases from J, with 16 bases in between. Germline CDR1 is GEAIGNYY and CDR2 is EKD. This CDR3 is 17 amino acids long. The CDR3: CACDTRGGGILTAQLFF. In nucleotides, the CDR3 is TGTGCCTGTGACACGAGGGGAGGAGGGATCTTGACAGCACAACTCTTCTTT.

The rearrangement links TRDV1 to TRDJ1; TRDD2 aligns across 7 bases. Trimming took 3 bases from V and 0 from J; bases not matched to a gene: 16. The length of the CDR3 is 19 residues. Germline loops: CDR1 TSWWSYY, CDR2 QGS. As DNA, the CDR3 is TGTGCTCTTGGGGACCATTCCTACCCCCTGGGCCGCAACACCGATAAACTCATCTTT. It is translated as CALGDHSYPLGRNTDKLIF.